Listed here is a single T cell receptor (beta chain). As yet, its antigen is unknown. The source of the sample is a study of identical twins. TCRdb re-derived calls from the 5' RACE reads in MiXCR, one entry per CDR3 protein. The repertoire includes about 240,000 distinct CDR3 sequences, 8% to 11% of them detected once, and more than 8% sits in the top ten. Overall study results and limits: Out-of-frame alpha sequences shared by twins were enriched for low generation probability.

In germline, CDR1 is SNHLY, CDR2 FYNNEI. The CDR3 has 13 amino acids. With V trimmed by 3 bases and J by 12 bases, 7 bases remained unmatched. This clonotype originated in a man in his fifties or sixties in good health. The sample was memory T cells sorted from blood. The chain recombines TRBV2 with TRBJ1-5; TRBD1 matches at 8 bases. The CDR3, as DNA: TGTGCCAGCAGTGAGGACAGGGCTGGAGTCCAGCATTTT. It translates to CASSEDRAGVQHF.